This T cell receptor (beta chain) was sequenced for a study of T cells in Graves' hyperthyroidism and ophthalmopathy. In the case of this clonotype: Its antigen is undetermined.

Amplified TCR beta CDR3 regions derived from RNA transcripts. HTBI primers were used for first-round RT-PCR of the TCR CDR3. TCRdb reanalysed the multiplex PCR reads using MiXCR and keeps one entry per CDR3 protein. The sample holds 20,000 to 30,000 distinct CDR3 sequences, about half seen once. General study results and limits: In validation, the model predicted ophthalmopathy. These predictions came a median roughly 6 months before onset.

Material for sequencing was blood. The sequence derives from a middle-aged woman with Graves' hyperthyroidism that later progressed to Graves' ophthalmopathy.

CDR3 sequence reads: CATSDFGQGYRPQHF. The DNA for the CDR3 is TGTGCCACCAGTGATTTTGGGCAGGGTTATAGGCCCCAGCATTTT. V usage is TRBV24-1 and J usage is TRBJ1-5; D may be TRBD1 (5 bases). The CDR3 sequence is 15 residues long. Germline assignment: CDR1 KGHDR and CDR2 SFDVKD. Trimming cost V 1 base and J 9 bases, with 15 bases left between them.